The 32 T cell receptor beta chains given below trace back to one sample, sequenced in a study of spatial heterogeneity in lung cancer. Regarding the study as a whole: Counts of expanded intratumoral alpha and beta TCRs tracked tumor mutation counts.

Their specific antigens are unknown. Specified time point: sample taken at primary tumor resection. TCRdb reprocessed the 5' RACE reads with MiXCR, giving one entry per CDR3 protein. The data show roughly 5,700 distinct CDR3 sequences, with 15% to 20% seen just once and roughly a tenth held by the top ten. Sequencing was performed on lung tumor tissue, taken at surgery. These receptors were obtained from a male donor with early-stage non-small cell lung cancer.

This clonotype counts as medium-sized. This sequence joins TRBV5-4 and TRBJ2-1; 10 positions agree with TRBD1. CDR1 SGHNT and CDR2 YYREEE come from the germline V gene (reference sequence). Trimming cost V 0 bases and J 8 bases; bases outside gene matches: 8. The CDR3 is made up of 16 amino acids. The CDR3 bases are TGTGCCAGCAGCTTGGCCGACAGGGGGCGGAAGGATGAGCAGTTCTTC. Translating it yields CASSLADRGRKDEQFF.

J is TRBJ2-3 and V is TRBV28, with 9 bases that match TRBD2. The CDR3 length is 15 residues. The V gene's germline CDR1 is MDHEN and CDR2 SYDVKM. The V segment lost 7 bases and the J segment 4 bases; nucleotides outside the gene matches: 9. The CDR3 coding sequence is TGTGCCAGCAAACTCGCGGGGGGGCCTTCAGATACGCAGTATTTT. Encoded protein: CASKLAGGPSDTQYF. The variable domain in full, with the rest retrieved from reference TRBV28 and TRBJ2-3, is DVKVTQSSRYLVKRTGEKVFLECVQDMDHENMFWYRQDPGLGLRLIYFSYDVKMKEKGDIPEGYSVSREKKERFSLILESASTNQTSMYLCASKLAGGPSDTQYFGPGTRLTVL.

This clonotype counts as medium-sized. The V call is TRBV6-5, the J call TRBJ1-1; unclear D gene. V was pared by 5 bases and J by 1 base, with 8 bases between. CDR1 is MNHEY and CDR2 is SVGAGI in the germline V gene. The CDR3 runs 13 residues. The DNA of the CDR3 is TGTGCCAGCAGTACCCCAAAGAACACTGAAGCTTTCTTT. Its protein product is CASSTPKNTEAFF.

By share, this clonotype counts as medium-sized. In DNA form, the CDR3 reads TGTGCCAGCGCTGGGACCCTTCAGGCTAACGTCCTGACTTTC. Its translation is CASAGTLQANVLTF. The chain joins TRBV7-9 to TRBJ2-6; D possibly uses TRBD1 or TRBD2 (5 bases each). CDR1 and CDR2 (germline): SEHNR, FQNEAQ (reference sequence). V lost 8 bases to trimming and J lost 10 bases, with 18 bases between them. There are 14 residues in the CDR3.

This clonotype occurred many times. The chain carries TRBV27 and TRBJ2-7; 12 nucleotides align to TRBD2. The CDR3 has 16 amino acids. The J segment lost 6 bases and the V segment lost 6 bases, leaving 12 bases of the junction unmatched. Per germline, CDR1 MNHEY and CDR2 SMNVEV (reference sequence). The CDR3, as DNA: TGTGCCAGCAGCCTAATTGGACTAGCGGGAAGGCGCGAGCAGTACTTC. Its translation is CASSLIGLAGRREQYF.

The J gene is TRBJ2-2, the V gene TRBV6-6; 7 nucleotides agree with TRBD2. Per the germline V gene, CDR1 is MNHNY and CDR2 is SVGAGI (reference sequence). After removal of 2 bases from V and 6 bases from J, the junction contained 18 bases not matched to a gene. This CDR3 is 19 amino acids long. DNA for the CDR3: TGTGCCAGCAGTTACCCCCTCTCACGCGGGAGTATGAGCGCCGGGGAGCTGTTTTTT. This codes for CASSYPLSRGSMSAGELFF.

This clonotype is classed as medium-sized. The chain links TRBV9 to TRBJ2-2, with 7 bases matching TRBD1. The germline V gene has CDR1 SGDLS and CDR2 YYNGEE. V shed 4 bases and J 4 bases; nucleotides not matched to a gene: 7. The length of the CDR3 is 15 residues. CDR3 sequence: CASSPGQATTGELFF. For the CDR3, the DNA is TGTGCCAGCAGCCCCGGACAGGCGACCACCGGGGAGCTGTTTTTT.

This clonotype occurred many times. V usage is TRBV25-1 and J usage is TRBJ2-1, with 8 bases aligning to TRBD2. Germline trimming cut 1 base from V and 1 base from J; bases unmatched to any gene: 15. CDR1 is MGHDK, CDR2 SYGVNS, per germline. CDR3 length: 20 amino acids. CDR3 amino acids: CASSEFWSGSPSGSYNEQFF. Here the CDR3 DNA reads TGTGCCAGCAGTGAATTTTGGAGCGGGAGCCCCTCCGGATCCTACAATGAGCAGTTCTTC. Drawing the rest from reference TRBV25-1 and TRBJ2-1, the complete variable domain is EADIYQTPRYLVIGTGKKITLECSQTMGHDKMYWYQQDPGMELHLIHYSYGVNSTEKGDLSSESTVSRIRTEHFPLTLESARPSHTSQYLCASSEFWSGSPSGSYNEQFFGPGTRLTVL.

CDR3 bases: TGTGCCAGCAGCCAAGGAGGGAGGGAGGGCACTGAAGCTTTCTTT. Encoded protein: CASSQGGREGTEAFF. The rearrangement uses TRBV3-1 and TRBJ1-1; no firm D call. Trimming shortened V by 1 base and J by 4 bases, and 13 bases separated the two germline ends. The V gene's germline CDR1 is LGHDT and CDR2 YNNKEL (reference sequence). The CDR3 consists of 15 residues.

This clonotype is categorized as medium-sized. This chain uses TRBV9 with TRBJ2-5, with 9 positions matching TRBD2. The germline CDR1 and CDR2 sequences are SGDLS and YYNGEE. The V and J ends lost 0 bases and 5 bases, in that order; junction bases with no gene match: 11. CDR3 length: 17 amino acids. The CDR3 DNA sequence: TGTGCCAGCAGCGTAGCCCTCCGTAGCGGGAGCATGGAGACCCAGTACTTC. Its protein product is CASSVALRSGSMETQYF.

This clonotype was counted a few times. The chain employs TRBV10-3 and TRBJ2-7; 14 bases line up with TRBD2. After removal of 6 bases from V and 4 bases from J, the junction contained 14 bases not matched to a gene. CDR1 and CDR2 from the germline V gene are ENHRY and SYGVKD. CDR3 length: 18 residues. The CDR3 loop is CAISGGTSGGPITYEQYF. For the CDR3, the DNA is TGTGCCATCAGCGGAGGGACTAGCGGGGGCCCCATCACATACGAGCAGTACTTC.

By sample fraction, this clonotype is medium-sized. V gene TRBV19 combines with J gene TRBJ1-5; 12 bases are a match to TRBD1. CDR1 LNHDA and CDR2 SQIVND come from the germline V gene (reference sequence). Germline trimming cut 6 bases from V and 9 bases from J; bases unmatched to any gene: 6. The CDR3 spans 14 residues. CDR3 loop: CASRDRDRGLPQHF. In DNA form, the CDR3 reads TGTGCCAGTAGAGACCGGGACAGGGGGCTGCCCCAGCATTTT.

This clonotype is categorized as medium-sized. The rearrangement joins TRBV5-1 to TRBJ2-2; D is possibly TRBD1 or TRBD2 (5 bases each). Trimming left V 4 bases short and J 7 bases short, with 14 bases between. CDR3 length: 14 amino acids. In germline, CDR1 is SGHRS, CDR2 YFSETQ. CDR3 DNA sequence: TGCGCCAGCAGCCCCCAGGGACCGGACGGGGAGCTGTTTTTT. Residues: CASSPQGPDGELFF.

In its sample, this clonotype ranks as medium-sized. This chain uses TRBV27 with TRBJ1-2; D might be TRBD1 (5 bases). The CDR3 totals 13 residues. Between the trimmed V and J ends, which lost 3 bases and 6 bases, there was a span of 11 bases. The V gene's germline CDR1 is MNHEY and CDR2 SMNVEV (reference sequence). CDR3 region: CASSLEGRDGYTF. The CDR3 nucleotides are TGTGCCAGCAGTTTGGAGGGGCGCGATGGCTACACCTTC.

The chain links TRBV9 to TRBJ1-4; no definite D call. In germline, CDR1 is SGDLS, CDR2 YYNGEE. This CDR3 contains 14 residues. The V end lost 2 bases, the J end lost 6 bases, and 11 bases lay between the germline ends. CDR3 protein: CASSVGGTHEKLFF. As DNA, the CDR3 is TGTGCCAGCAGCGTTGGTGGAACCCATGAAAAACTGTTTTTT.

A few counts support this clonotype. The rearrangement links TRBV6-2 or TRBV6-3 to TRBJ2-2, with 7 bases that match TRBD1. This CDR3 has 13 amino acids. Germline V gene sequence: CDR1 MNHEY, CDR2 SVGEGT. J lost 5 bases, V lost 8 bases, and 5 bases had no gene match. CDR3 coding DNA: TGTGCCAGCGGGGACAGTGTTACCGGGGAGCTGTTTTTT. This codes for CASGDSVTGELFF.

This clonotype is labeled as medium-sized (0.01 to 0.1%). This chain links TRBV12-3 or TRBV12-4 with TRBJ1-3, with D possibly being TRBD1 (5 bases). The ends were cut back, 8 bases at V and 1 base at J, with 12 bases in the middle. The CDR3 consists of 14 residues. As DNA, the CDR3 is TGTGCCAGCCGCGGGGACGCATCTGGAAACACCATATATTTT. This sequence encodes CASRGDASGNTIYF.

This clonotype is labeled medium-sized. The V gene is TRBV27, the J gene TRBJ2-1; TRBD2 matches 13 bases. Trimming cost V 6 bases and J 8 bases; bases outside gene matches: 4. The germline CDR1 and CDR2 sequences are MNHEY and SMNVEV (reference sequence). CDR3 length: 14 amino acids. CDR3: CASRTSGRLHEQFF. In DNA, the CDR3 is TGTGCCAGCAGGACTAGCGGGAGGCTTCATGAGCAGTTCTTC.

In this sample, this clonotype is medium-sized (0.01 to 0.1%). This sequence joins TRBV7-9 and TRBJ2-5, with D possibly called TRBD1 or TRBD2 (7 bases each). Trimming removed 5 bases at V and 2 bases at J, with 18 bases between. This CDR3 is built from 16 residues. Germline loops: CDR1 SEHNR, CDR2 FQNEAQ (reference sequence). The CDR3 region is CASSLTNRGGQETQYF. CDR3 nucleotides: TGTGCCAGCAGCCTAACCAACAGGGGAGGGCAAGAGACCCAGTACTTC.

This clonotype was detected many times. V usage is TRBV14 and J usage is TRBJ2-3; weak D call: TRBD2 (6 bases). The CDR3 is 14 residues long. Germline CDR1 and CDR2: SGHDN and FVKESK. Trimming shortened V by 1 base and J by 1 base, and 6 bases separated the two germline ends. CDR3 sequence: CASSQAGGTDTQYF. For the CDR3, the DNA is TGTGCCAGCAGCCAAGCGGGGGGCACAGATACGCAGTATTTT. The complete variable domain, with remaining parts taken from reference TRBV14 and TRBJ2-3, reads EAGVTQFPSHSVIEKGQTVTLRCDPISGHDNLYWYRRVMGKEIKFLLHFVKESKQDESGMPNNRFLAERTGGTYSTLKVQPAELEDSGVYFCASSQAGGTDTQYFGPGTRLTVL.

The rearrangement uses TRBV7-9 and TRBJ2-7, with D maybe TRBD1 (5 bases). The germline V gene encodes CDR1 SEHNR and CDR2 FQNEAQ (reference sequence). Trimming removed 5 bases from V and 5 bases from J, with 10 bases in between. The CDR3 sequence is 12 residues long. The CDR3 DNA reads TGTGCCAGCAGCCGCGACAGAGACGAGCAGTACTTC. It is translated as CASSRDRDEQYF.

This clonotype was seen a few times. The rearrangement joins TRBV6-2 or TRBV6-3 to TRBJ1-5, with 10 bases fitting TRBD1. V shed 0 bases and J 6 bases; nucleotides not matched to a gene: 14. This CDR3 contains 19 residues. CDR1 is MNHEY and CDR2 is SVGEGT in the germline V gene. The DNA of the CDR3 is TGTGCCAGCAGTTACTCGAAGGGACAGGGGACCCCCTTTGGTCAGCCCCAGCATTTT. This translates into CASSYSKGQGTPFGQPQHF.

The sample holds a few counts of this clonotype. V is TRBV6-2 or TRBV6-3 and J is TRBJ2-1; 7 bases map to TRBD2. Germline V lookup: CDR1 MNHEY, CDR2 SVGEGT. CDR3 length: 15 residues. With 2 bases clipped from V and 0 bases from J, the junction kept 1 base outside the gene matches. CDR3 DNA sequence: TGTGCCAGCAGTTACCGCGGGAGCTCCTACAATGAGCAGTTCTTC. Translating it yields CASSYRGSSYNEQFF.

The CDR3 bases are TGTGCCAGCAGTAACACGATTACCCCTGGGAGCAATCAGCCCCAGCATTTT. It encodes CASSNTITPGSNQPQHF. The chain is built from TRBV6-2 or TRBV6-3 and TRBJ1-5, with D uncertain. The V end was cut by 5 bases, the J end by 1 base, with 18 bases between. Germline loops: CDR1 MNHEY, CDR2 SVGEGT. The CDR3 is 17 residues long.

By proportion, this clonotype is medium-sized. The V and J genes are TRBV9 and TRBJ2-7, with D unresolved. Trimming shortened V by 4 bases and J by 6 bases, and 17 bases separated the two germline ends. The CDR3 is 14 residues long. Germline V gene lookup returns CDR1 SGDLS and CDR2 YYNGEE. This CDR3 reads CASSPAVGLGEQYF. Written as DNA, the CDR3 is TGTGCCAGCAGCCCCGCAGTAGGTTTGGGCGAGCAGTACTTC. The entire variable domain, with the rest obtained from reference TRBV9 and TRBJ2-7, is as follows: DSGVTQTPKHLITATGQRVTLRCSPRSGDLSVYWYQQSLDQGLQFLIQYYNGEERAKGNILERFSAQQFPDLHSELNLSSLELGDSALYFCASSPAVGLGEQYFGPGTRLTVT.

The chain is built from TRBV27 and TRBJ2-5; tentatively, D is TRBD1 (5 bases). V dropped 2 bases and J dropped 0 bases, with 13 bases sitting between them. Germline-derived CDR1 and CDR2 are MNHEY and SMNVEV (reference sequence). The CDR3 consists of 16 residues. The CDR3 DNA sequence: TGTGCCAGCAGTTTACTCCAAACAGGACACCAAGAGACCCAGTACTTC. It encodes CASSLLQTGHQETQYF.

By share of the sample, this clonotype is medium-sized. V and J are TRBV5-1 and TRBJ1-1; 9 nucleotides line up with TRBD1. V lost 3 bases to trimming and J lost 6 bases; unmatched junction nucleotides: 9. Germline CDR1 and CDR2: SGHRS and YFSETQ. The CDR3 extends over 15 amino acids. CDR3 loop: CASSSDRGEFAEAFF. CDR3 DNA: TGCGCCAGCAGCTCGGACAGGGGAGAGTTCGCTGAAGCTTTCTTT.

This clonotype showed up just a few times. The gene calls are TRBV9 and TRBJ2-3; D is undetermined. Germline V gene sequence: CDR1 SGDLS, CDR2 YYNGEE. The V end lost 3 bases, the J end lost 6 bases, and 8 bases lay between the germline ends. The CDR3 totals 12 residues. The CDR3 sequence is CASSAIGDTQYF. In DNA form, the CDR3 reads TGTGCCAGCAGCGCGATTGGGGATACGCAGTATTTT. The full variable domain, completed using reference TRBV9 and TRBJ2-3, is DSGVTQTPKHLITATGQRVTLRCSPRSGDLSVYWYQQSLDQGLQFLIQYYNGEERAKGNILERFSAQQFPDLHSELNLSSLELGDSALYFCASSAIGDTQYFGPGTRLTVL.

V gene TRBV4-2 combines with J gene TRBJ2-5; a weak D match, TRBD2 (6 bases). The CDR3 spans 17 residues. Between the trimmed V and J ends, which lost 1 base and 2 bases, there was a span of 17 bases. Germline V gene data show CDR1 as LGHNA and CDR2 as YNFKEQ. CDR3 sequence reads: CASSQGLATALQETQYF. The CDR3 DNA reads TGTGCCAGCAGCCAAGGGCTAGCGACCGCCCTTCAAGAGACCCAGTACTTC.

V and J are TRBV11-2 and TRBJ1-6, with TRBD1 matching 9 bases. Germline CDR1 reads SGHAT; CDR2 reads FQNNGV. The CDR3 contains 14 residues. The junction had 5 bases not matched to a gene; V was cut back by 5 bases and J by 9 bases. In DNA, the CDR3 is TGTGCCAGCAGCCTGGGGACAGGGTCTTCACCCCTCCACTTT. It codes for CASSLGTGSSPLHF.

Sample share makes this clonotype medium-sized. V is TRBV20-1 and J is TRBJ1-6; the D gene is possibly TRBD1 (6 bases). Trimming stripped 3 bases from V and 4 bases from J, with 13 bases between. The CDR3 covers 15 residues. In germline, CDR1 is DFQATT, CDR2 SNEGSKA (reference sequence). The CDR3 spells CSAREPGHYNSPLHF. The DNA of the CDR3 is TGCAGTGCTAGGGAACCGGGACATTATAATTCACCCCTCCACTTT.

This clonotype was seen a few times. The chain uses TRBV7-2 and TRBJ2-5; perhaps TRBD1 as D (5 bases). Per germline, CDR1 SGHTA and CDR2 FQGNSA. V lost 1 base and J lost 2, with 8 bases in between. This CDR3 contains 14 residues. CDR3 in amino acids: CASSLVRGQETQYF. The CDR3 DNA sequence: TGTGCCAGCAGCTTAGTTAGGGGACAAGAGACCCAGTACTTC.